Below, 10 T cell receptor beta chains from the same sample are listed, as sequenced in a study of cytomegalovirus exposure and HLA in healthy donors. The PCR made use of 60 Vbeta and 13 Jbeta primers. Repertoires were generated with immunoSEQ multiplex PCR, while TCRdb's copy carries only in-frame clones and drops some. The top ten clones hold 6% of a sample with about 120,000 clones, roughly 8.6% of them seen once. Sequenced input: PBMCs. The receptors shown here come from a woman in her 40s in good health and CMV-seropositive.

The chain uses TRBV5-1 and TRBJ2-3, with D hard to call. Deletions cut 2 bases from V and 6 bases from J, with 4 bases between. This CDR3 comprises 11 residues. The germline V gene has CDR1 SGHRS and CDR2 YFSETQ. CDR3 residues: CASSFMDTQYF. The CDR3 region has the DNA TGCGCCAGCAGCTTTATGGATACGCAGTATTTT.

This clone appeared a few times. The V call is TRBV27, the J call TRBJ1-1, with D tentatively TRBD1 (6 bases). The V gene lost 5 bases and the J gene lost 1 base, with 17 bases spanning the gap. The germline V gene encodes CDR1 MNHEY and CDR2 SMNVEV (reference sequence). The CDR3 has 16 residues. The CDR3 is CASSLLRDTENTEAFF. DNA for the CDR3: TGTGCCAGCAGTCTCCTCCGGGACACAGAGAACACTGAAGCTTTCTTT.

This clone appeared a few times. V and J are TRBV20-1 and TRBJ2-7; possibly TRBD2 for D (5 bases). Trimming pared 7 bases from V and 3 bases from J, leaving 10 bases between. Germline-derived CDR1 and CDR2 are DFQATT and SNEGSKA (reference sequence). This CDR3 has 11 residues. CDR3 sequence: CSGLRGYEQYF. CDR3 DNA: TGCAGTGGGTTACGGGGCTACGAGCAGTACTTC.

This sequence joins TRBV6-6 and TRBJ1-4, with 7 bases aligning to TRBD1. CDR3 size: 15 residues. The junction had 6 bases not matched to a gene; V was cut back by 6 bases and J by 2 bases. Germline V gene sequence: CDR1 MNHNY, CDR2 SVGAGI (reference sequence). CDR3 region: CASSRGQETNEKLFF. The CDR3 DNA sequence: TGTGCCAGCAGCCGCGGACAGGAGACTAATGAAAAACTGTTTTTT.

The sample holds a few counts of this clone. This chain joins TRBV19 and TRBJ2-7; 9 nucleotides line up with TRBD1. After removal of 6 bases from V and 3 bases from J, the junction contained 6 bases not matched to a gene. The CDR3 sequence is 14 residues long. Germline CDR1 LNHDA, CDR2 SQIVND (reference sequence). The CDR3 sequence: CASSRTGVDYEQYF. The CDR3 nucleotides read TGTGCCAGTAGCCGGACAGGGGTAGACTACGAGCAGTACTTC.

This chain uses TRBV4-1 with TRBJ1-2; 7 bases line up with TRBD1. The trim removed 7 bases at V and 7 bases at J, leaving 18 bases unmatched. CDR3 size: 16 residues. Germline CDR1 and CDR2: MGHRA and YSYEKL. For the CDR3, the DNA is TGCGCCAGCACCCTATCGAGGGAGACAGGGTCTGCTGGCTACACCTTC. Encoded protein: CASTLSRETGSAGYTF.

This clone was seen a handful of times. The V call is TRBV14, the J call TRBJ2-1, with 10 bases matching TRBD2. Germline V gene lookup returns CDR1 SGHDN and CDR2 FVKESK. The J segment lost 9 bases and the V segment lost 4 bases, leaving 6 bases of the junction unmatched. The CDR3 is made up of 14 amino acids. CDR3 sequence (DNA): TGTGCCAGCAGCCCGCTAGCGGGGGTTCTTGAGCAGTTCTTC. Translating gives CASSPLAGVLEQFF.

A note on this clone: One end of the junction does not line up with germline, which may come from a read error. The rearrangement joins TRBV19 to TRBJ1-4, with D tentatively TRBD1 (6 bases). Germline V gene sequence: CDR1 LNHDA, CDR2 SQIVND (reference sequence). The CDR3 spans 8 residues. The CDR3 coding sequence is TGTGCCAGTAGTCGACAGGTTTTT. This encodes CASSRQVF. The full variable domain, its missing parts supplied by reference TRBV19 and TRBJ1-4, is DGGITQSPKYLFRKEGQNVTLSCEQNLNHDAMYWYRQDPGQGLRLIYYSQIVNDFQKGDIAEGYSVSREKKESFPLTVTSAQKNPTAFYLCASSRQVFGSGTQLSVL.

This chain's CDR3 is CASSQAVTAGGNTIYF. The CDR3 DNA is TGCGCCAGCAGCCAAGCGGTTACTGCGGGTGGAAACACCATATATTTT. The genes are TRBV4-1 and TRBJ1-3; D is unclear. This CDR3 spans 16 amino acids. CDR1 and CDR2 from the germline V gene are MGHRA and YSYEKL. V lost 1 base, J lost 3 bases, and 13 bases lay in between.

The chain has TRBV19 and TRBJ1-5; weak D call: TRBD1 (6 bases). The CDR3 length is 15 residues. Germline V gene lookup returns CDR1 LNHDA and CDR2 SQIVND (reference sequence). Trimming pared 5 bases from V and 7 bases from J, leaving 18 bases between. Here the CDR3 DNA reads TGTGCCAGTAGTCCCCAAGGGGGTACCAACCAGCCCCAGCATTTT. Protein product: CASSPQGGTNQPQHF.